This entry features one T cell receptor (beta chain) sequence. The CDR3 loop spans 16 amino acids. The V segment lost 1 base and the J segment 3 bases; nucleotides outside the gene matches: 3. CDR1 and CDR2 (germline): SGHTA, FQGNSA. The data belong to a study of blood T cell repertoires in COVID-19. The overall study: Spain, Italy and the United States supplied samples that represented acute and convalescent COVID-19.

Under the authors' procedure: It was from reference gene primer amplification that nucleated cell counts were estimated. Using immunoSEQ multiplex PCR, the repertoire was profiled, and TCRdb retains in-frame clones only, with some absent. The DNA gave D and trimming, while V, J and clone size come from that table. The table has under 200,000 clones, roughly 85% seen once; the top ten hold about 2.1%. Sequencing was carried out using peripheral blood. The chain links TRBV7-2 to TRBJ1-6; 7 nucleotides line up with TRBD1. The origin of this receptor is a woman aged 80 or older with acute or convalescent COVID-19. In nucleotides, the CDR3 is TGTGCCAGCAGCTTAGGAGGGGGCAGCTATAATTCACCCCTCCACTTT. This codes for CASSLGGGSYNSPLHF.